This TCR beta chain was sequenced in a study of identical twins. Findings and caveats of the study: Partial confounding of zero-insertion analyses by invariant MAIT and iNKT cells was possible.

In this sample, this clonotype turned up many times. Its specificity is unknown. V lost 3 bases and J lost 3, with 6 bases in between. Germline V CDR1 and CDR2: LGHDT, YNNKEL (reference sequence). The CDR3 spans 12 residues. Unique molecular identifiers were in the cDNA, with template-switch universal primer binding. TCRdb reanalysed the 5' RACE reads using MiXCR and keeps one entry per CDR3 protein. The sample lists about 220,000 distinct CDR3 sequences, approximately 9% occurring once. Everyone who gave samples was a healthy Caucasian. This chain joins TRBV3-1 and TRBJ2-7; the D is unclear. The receptor's source is a woman aged 18 to 35 in good health. Sequenced input: memory (CD45RO+) T cells sorted from blood. The CDR3 DNA reads TGTGCCAGCAGCCAGGGTTACTACGAGCAGTACTTC. Its translation is CASSQGYYEQYF.